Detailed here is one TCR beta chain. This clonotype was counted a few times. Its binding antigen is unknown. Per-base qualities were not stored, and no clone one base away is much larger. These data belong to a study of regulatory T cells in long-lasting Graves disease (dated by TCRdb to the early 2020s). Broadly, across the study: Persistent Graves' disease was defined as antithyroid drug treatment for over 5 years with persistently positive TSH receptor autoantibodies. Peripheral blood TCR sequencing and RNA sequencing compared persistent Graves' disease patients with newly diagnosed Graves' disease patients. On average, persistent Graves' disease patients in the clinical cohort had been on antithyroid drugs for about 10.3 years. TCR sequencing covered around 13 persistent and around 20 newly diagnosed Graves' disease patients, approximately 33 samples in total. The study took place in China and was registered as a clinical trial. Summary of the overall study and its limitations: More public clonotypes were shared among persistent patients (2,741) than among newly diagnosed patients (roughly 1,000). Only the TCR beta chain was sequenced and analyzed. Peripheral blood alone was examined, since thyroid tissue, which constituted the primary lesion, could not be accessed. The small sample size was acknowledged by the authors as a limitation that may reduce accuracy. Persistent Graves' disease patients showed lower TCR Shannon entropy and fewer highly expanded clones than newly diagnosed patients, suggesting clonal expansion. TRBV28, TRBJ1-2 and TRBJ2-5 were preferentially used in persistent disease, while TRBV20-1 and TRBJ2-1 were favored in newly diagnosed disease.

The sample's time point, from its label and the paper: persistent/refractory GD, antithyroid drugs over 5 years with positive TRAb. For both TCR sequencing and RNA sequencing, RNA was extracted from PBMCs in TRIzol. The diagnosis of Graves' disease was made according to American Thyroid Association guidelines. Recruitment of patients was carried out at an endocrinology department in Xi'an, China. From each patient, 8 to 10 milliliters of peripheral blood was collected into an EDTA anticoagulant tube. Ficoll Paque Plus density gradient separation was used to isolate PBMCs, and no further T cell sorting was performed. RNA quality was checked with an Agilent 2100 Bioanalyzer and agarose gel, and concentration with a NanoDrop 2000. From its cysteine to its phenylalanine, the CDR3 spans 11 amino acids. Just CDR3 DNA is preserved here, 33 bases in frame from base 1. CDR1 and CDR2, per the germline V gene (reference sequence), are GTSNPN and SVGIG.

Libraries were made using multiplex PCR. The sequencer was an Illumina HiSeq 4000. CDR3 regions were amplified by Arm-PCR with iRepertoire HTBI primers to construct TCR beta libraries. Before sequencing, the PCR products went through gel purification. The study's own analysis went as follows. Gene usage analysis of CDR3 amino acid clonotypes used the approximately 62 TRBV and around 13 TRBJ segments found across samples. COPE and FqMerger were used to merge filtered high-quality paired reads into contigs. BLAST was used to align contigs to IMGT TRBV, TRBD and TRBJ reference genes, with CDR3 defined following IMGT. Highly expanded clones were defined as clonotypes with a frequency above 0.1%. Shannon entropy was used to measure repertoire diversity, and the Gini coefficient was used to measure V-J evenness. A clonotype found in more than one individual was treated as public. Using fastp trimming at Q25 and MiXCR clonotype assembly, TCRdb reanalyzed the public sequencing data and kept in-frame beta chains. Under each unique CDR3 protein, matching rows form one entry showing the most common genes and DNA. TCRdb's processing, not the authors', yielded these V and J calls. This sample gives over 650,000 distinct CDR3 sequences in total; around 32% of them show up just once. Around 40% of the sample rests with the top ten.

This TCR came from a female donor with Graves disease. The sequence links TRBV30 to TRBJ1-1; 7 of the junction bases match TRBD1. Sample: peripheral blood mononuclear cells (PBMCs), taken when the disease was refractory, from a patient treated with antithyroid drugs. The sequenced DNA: TGTGCAGGGGGCGCCAACACTGAAGCTTTCTTT. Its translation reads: CAGGANTEAFF. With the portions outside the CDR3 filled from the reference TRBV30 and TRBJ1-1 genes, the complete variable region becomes SQTIHQWPATLVQPVGSPLSLECTVEGTSNPNLYWYRQAAGRGLQLLFYSVGIGQISSEVPQNLSASRPQDRQFILSSKKLLLSDSGFYLCAGGANTEAFFGQGTRLTVV.